Reported below is one T cell receptor beta chain. This entry comes from a study of OX40 agonist ivuxolimab in advanced cancers. Overall study: Those treated in dose escalation had hepatocellular carcinoma, melanoma, renal cell cancer or head and neck cancer.

The table came from immunoSEQ multiplex PCR; TCRdb's copy has only in-frame clones and leaves some out. In the table there are roughly 80,000 clones, roughly 84% of which are singletons. The sequencing here drew on CD4+ or CD8+ T cells sorted from blood, taken in a trial of the OX40 agonist ivuxolimab. This sequence originates from an adult with an advanced solid tumor such as melanoma, head and neck, liver or kidney cancer.

The CDR3, as DNA: TGTGCCAGCAGCGAGGGGATCTTCTTGTTCCGGGACAGGCCGAGGAATGAGCAGTTCTTC. Encoded protein: CASSEGIFLFRDRPRNEQFF. V gene TRBV9 combines with J gene TRBJ2-1, with 8 bases identical to TRBD1. V dropped 3 bases and J dropped 7; count of bases not matched to a gene: 24. CDR1 and CDR2 from the germline V gene are SGDLS and YYNGEE. CDR3 size: 20 residues.